The clone carrying this T cell receptor beta chain was observed many times. Its antigen is currently unknown. The sample is drawn from a study of T cell repertoires in cytomegalovirus infection. General study results and limits: Dominating the ex vivo response were TCR beta clonotypes that were CMV-specific and HLA-C-restricted.

The V end was cut by 4 bases, the J end by 7 bases, with 14 bases between. The CDR3 totals 14 residues. CDR1 is SGHTA and CDR2 is FQGNSA in the germline V gene. TCRdb reprocessed the reads with MiXCR, giving one entry per CDR3 protein. The sample holds about 200,000 distinct CDR3 sequences, 8% to 10% seen once. Sample: PBMCs. This TCR came from a human donor in good health (CMV status not recorded). Some clones in this sample may be carry-over from other donors' samples. The J gene is TRBJ2-1, the V gene TRBV7-2; no clear D gene. The CDR3 DNA sequence: TGTGCCAGCAGCTCCGGCCCGGTGGTGAATGAGCAGTTCTTC. It codes for CASSSGPVVNEQFF.